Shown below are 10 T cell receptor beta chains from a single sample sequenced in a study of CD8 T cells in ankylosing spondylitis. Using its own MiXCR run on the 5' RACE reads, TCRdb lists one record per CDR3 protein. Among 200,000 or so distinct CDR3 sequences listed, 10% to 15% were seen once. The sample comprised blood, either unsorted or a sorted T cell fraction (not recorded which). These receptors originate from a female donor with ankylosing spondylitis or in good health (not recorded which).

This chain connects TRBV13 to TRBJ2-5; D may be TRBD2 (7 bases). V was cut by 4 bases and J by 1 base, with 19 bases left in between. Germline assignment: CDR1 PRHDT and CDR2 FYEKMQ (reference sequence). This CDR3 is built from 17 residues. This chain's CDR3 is CASSSREGVVAQETQYF. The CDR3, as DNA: TGTGCCAGCAGCTCAAGGGAGGGGGTTGTGGCCCAAGAGACCCAGTACTTC. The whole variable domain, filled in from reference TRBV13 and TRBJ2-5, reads AAGVIQSPRHLIKEKRETATLKCYPIPRHDTVYWYQQGPGQDPQFLISFYEKMQSDKGSIPDRFSAQQFSDYHSELNMSSLELGDSALYFCASSSREGVVAQETQYFGPGTRLLVL.

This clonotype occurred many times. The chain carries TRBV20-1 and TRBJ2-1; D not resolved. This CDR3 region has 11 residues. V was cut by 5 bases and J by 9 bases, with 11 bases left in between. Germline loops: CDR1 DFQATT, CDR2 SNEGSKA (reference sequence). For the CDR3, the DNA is TGCAGTGCTCGACCGGGTATTGAGCAGTTCTTC. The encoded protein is CSARPGIEQFF.

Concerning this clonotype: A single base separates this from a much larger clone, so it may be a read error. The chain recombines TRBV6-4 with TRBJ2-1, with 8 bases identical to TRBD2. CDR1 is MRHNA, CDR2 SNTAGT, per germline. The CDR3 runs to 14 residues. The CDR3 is CVSRPLAGYNEQFF. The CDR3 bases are TGTGTCAGCAGACCTCTAGCGGGCTACAATGAGCAGTTCTTC.

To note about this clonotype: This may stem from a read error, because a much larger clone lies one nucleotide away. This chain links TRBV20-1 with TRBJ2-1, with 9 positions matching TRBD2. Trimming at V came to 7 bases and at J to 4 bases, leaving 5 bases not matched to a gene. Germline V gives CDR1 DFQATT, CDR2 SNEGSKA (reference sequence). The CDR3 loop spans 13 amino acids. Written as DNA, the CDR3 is TGCAGTGTTAGGCGGGAGGGGTACAATGAGCAGTTCTTC. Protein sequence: CSVRREGYNEQFF.

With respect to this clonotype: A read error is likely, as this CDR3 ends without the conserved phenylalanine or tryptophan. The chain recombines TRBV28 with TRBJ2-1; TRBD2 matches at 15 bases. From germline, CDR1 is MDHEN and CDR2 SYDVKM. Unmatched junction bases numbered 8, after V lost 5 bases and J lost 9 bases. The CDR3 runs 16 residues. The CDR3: CASSGVGLAGGGEQFL. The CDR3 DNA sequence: TGTGCCAGCAGTGGGGTGGGACTAGCGGGAGGAGGTGAGCAGTTCTTA.

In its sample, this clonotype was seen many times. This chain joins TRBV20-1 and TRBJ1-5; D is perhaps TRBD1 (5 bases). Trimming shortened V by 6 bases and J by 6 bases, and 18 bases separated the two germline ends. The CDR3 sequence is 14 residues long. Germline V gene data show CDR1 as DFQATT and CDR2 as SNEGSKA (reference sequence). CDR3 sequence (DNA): TGCAGTGCCCACCCTGGGGGGAACGGTCAGCCCCAGCATTTT. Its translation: CSAHPGGNGQPQHF.

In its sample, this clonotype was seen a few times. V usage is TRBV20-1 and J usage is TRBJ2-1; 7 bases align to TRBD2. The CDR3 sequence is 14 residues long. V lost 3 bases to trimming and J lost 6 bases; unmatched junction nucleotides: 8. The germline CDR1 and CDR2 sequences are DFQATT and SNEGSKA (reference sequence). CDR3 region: CSASSAGIGNEQFF. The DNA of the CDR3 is TGCAGTGCTAGCTCAGCGGGAATTGGCAATGAGCAGTTCTTC.

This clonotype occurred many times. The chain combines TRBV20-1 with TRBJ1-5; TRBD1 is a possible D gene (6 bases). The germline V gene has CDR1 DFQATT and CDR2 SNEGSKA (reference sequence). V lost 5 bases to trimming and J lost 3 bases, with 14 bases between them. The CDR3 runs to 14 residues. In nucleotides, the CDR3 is TGCAGTGCTTCCCAGGACAGCTTCAATCAGCCCCAGCATTTT. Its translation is CSASQDSFNQPQHF.

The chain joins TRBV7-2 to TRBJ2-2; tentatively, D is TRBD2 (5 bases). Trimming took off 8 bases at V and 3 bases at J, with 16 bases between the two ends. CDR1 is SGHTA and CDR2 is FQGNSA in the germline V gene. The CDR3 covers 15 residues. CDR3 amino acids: CASEPALGDTGELFF. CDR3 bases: TGTGCCAGCGAACCCGCACTAGGCGACACCGGGGAGCTGTTTTTT. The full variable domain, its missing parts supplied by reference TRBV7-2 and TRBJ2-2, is GAGVSQSPSNKVTEKGKDVELRCDPISGHTALYWYRQSLGQGLEFLIYFQGNSAPDKSGLPSDRFSAERTGGSVSTLTIQRTQQEDSAVYLCASEPALGDTGELFFGEGSRLTVL.

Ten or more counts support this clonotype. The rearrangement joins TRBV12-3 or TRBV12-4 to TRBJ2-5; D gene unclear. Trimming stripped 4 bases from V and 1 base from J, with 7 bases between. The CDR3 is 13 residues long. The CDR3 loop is CASSSWAQETQYF. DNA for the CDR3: TGTGCCAGCAGTTCGTGGGCCCAAGAGACCCAGTACTTC.